This T cell receptor beta chain came from a study of shared clonotypes between healthy human individuals (dated by TCRdb to about 2020). With regard to the full study: A couple of women and a few men aged 18 to 49 years were included in the cohort. Blood TCR repertoires of five healthy adults were deeply sequenced to estimate repertoire size and the extent of clonotype sharing between individuals. To increase sequencing depth and limit assay-specific biases, TCR repertoire library preparation and sequencing were carried out by different laboratories using diverse techniques. Per donor, leukapheresis produced somewhere between about 0.9 and 10 billion PBMCs. The study at large found these results: Only blood was sampled, and tissue TCR repertoires likely differ from those in blood. Pairwise subsampling led to the expectation that sequencing depth would affect the degree of clonotype sharing among donors. Because the study included a small number of donors, the genetic and exposure-history diversity represented was limited.

Donors were healthy HIV-negative adults with no recently reported acute infections or vaccinations. All donors were Caucasian adults living in Nashville, Tennessee, USA. For unsorted samples, 90 million or so PBMCs were counted, and genomic DNA was extracted using the QIAamp DNA Blood Mini kit. Blood was obtained by leukapheresis, after which PBMCs were separated by Ficoll-Histopaque density gradient centrifugation and cryopreserved in liquid nitrogen vapor phase. This clone was seen more than once but under ten times. The antigen it binds to is not known. No much larger clonotype is one base removed from it; base qualities were not supplied. TCR CDR3 regions were amplified from genomic DNA by multiplex PCR using the deep immunoSEQ assay. Extracted genomic DNA from each cell subset was distributed evenly across all wells of several immunoSEQ 96-well plates, and each plate was treated as a replicate. For unsorted PBMC, about 300 ng genomic DNA, equal to 25,000 to 35,000 T cell genomes, was loaded into each replicate PCR. Ten immunoSEQ deep assay plates were used to sequence unsorted PBMC genomic DNA. The purified libraries were quantified using a Qubit 3.0 fluorometer, sized with a Bioanalyzer 2100, and then quantified again using the KAPA Library Quantification kit. Each immunoSEQ 96-well plate was sequenced on its own single-read 150-cycle Illumina NextSeq 550 flow cell. As for the authors' bioinformatics: Because only junctional sequences without quality scores were contained in the immunoSEQ output, filtering matching that applied to full-length reads could not be performed. Sequences were annotated with PyIR, a Python wrapper for IgBLAST v1.9, and V/J genes and CDR3 were assigned using IMGT germline references. Reads were removed for weak V/J assignments (E-value above 1e-6), missing CDR3, stop codons, out-of-frame junctions, or ambiguous translated residues. V3J clonotypes were defined by identical inferred V gene, J gene, and CDR3 amino acid sequence. Percentage overlap between repertoires was calculated by dividing the number of shared unique clonotypes by the size of the smaller repertoire. Three approaches were used to assess repertoire richness: RTK rarefaction, the Chao1 estimator, and Recon v2.1 estimates of unobserved clonotypes. This immuneACCESS table, as held by TCRdb, lists in-frame sequences with V and J called but not all clones. Of the missing ones, under half trace to an unresolved V gene in checked studies; the others have no known cause. That table is the source of V, J and clone size, and D and trimming were worked out from the DNA. This sample has about 510,000 clones in its table, and around 79% of those were observed once. Together, the top ten hold 10% to 15% of the sample.

From cysteine to phenylalanine, the CDR3 is 16 amino acids long. Of the read, only the CDR3 DNA is kept; its 48 bases are in frame from base 1. As encoded in the germline V gene, CDR1 is MDHEN while CDR2 is SYDVKM. V and J are trimmed by 6 bases and 9 bases, and the gene matches miss 11 bases of the junction. This receptor chain uses TRBV28 and TRBJ2-1; 13 central nucleotides agree with TRBD2. Input material: PBMCs. This receptor was taken from a woman in her thirties or forties in good health. Some clones in this sample may be carry-over from other donors' samples. The CDR3: CASRPGLAGASVEQFF. DNA sequence: TGTGCCAGCAGGCCAGGACTAGCGGGAGCGTCCGTTGAGCAGTTCTTC.